This T cell receptor (beta chain) derives from a study of shared clonotypes between healthy human individuals. This clone occurred once. The antigen is unknown. This table comes from immunoSEQ multiplex PCR, and its TCRdb copy is limited to in-frame clones, with some not included. The sample has about 1.1 million clones; about 84% are singletons. Findings and caveats of the study: A generally larger estimated richness was seen in naive subsets than in memory subsets.

The TCR comes from a man younger than 30 in good health. Some clones in this sample may be carry-over from other donors' samples. Sequenced: memory CD4+ T cells from PBMCs. Subset meaning: CD45RA-negative fraction.

DNA for the CDR3: TGTGCCACCAGCAGGAAAGAGGCAACTTCTGGAAACACCATATATTTT. It yields the protein CATSRKEATSGNTIYF. The V and J genes are TRBV15 and TRBJ1-3; D gene ambiguous. This CDR3 spans 16 amino acids. Looked up from germline, CDR1 is LNHNV and CDR2 is YYDKDF (reference sequence). Deletions cut 3 bases from V and 1 base from J, with 13 bases between.